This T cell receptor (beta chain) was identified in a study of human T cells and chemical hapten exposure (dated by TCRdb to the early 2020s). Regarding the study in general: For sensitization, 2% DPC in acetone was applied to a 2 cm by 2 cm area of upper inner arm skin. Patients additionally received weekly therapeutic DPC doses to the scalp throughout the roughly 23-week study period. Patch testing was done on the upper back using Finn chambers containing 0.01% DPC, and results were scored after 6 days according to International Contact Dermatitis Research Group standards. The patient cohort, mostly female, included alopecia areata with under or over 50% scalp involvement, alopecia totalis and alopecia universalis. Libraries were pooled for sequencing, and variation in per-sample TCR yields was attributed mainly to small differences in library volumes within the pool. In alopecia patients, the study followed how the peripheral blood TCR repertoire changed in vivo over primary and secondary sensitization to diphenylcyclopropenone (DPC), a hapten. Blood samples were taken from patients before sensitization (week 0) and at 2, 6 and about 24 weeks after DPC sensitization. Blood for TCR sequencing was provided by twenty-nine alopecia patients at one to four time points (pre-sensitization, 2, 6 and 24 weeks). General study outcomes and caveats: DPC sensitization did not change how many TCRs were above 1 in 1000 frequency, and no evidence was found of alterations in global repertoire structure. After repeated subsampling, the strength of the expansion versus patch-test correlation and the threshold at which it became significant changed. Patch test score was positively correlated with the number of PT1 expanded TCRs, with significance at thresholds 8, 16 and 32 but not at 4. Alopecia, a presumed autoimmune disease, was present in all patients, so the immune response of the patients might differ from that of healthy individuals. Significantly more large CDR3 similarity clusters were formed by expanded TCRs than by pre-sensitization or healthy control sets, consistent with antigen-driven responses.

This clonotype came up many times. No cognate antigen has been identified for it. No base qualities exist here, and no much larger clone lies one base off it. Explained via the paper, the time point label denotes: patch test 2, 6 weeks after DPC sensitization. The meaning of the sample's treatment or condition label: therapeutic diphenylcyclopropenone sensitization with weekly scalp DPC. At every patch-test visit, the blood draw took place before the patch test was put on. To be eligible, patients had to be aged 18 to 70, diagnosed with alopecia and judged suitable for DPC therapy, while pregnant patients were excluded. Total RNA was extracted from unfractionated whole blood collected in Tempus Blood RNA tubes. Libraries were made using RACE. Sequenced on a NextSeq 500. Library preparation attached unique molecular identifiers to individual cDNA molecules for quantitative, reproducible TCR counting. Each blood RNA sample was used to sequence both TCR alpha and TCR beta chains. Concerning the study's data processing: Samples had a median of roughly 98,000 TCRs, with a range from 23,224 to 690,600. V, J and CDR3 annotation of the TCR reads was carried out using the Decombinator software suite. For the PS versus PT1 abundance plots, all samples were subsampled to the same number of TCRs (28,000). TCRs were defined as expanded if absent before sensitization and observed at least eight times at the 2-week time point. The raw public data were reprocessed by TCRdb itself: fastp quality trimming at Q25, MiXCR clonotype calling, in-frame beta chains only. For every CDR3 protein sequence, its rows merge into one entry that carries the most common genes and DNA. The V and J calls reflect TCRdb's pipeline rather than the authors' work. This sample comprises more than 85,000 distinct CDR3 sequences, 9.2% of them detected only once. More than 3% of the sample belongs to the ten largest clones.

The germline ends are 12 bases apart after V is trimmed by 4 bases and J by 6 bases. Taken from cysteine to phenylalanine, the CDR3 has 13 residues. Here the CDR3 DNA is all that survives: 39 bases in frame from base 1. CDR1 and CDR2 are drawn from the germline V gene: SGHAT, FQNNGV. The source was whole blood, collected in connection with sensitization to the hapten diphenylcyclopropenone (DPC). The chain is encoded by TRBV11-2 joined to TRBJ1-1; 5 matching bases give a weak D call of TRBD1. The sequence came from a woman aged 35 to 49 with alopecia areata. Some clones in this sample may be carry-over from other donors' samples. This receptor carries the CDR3 CASSSILGAEAFF. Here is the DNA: TGTGCCAGCAGCTCGATCCTGGGGGCTGAAGCTTTCTTT. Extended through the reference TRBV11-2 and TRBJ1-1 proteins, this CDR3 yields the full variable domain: EAGVAQSPRYKIIEKRQSVAFWCNPISGHATLYWYQQILGQGPKLLIQFQNNGVVDDSQLPKDRFSAERLKGVDSTLKIQPAKLEDSAVYLCASSSILGAEAFFGQGTRLTVV.